This is a list of T cell receptor beta chains from one sample in a study of CD8+ T cells in alopecia areata. The protocol was immunoSEQ multiplex PCR, while the TCRdb copy is restricted to in-frame clones and leaves out a portion. The sample comprises over 100,000 clones, approximately 49% of which are singletons, and under 20% rests with the top ten. The material was CD8+ T cells sorted from blood, obtained at week 0. Source of these receptors: a human donor with alopecia areata. CDR3s include the opening cysteine and the closing phenylalanine or tryptophan. The order of the fields is CDR3 DNA, CDR3 protein, clone size, V gene, J gene, D gene. The D gene is left open where the match is weak. A row's size may be missing; if present it is once, few, many or a size class.

cdr3_nt: TGCAGCGTTGAAGATACGGGGTTCGGGCTACCCGAGCAGTACTTC
cdr3_aa: CSVEDTGFGLPEQYF
clone_size: -
v_call: TRBV29-1
j_call: TRBJ2-7
d_call: -

cdr3_nt: TGCGCCAGCAGCCAAGACCTGGGGAGCTCCTACGAGCAGTACTTC
cdr3_aa: CASSQDLGSSYEQYF
clone_size: -
v_call: TRBV4-3
j_call: TRBJ2-7
d_call: -

cdr3_nt: TGCGCCAGCAGCCCACCAGCGAGTGAGCAGTTCTTC
cdr3_aa: CASSPPASEQFF
clone_size: -
v_call: TRBV5-1
j_call: TRBJ2-1
d_call: -

cdr3_nt: TGTGCCAGCAGTTACGAGGGGACCGGCGAGCAGTACTTC
cdr3_aa: CASSYEGTGEQYF
clone_size: -
v_call: TRBV6-5
j_call: TRBJ2-7
d_call: -

cdr3_nt: TGTGCCAGCAGTTCCGGGACAAATATCGACGAGCAGTACTTC
cdr3_aa: CASSSGTNIDEQYF
clone_size: -
v_call: TRBV6-5
j_call: TRBJ2-7
d_call: -

cdr3_nt: TGTGCCAGCTCACCATCTTTGGGGCAGGGATTGAACACTGAAGCTTTCTTT
cdr3_aa: CASSPSLGQGLNTEAFF
clone_size: -
v_call: TRBV18
j_call: TRBJ1-1
d_call: -

cdr3_nt: TGTGCCAGCAGCTCCTCCCCCTCGAAGGTACCACTAAATGAGCAGTTCTTC
cdr3_aa: CASSSSPSKVPLNEQFF
clone_size: -
v_call: TRBV11-2
j_call: TRBJ2-1
d_call: -

cdr3_nt: TGTGCCAGCAGTTTAGGGGCAGGGACAGGGAATAGATACACTGAAGCTTTCTTT
cdr3_aa: CASSLGAGTGNRYTEAFF
clone_size: once
v_call: TRBV27
j_call: TRBJ1-1
d_call: TRBD1

cdr3_nt: TGCAGCGTTTTTGGACAGGGGGCTGGAGGCTACACCTTC
cdr3_aa: CSVFGQGAGGYTF
clone_size: few
v_call: TRBV29-1
j_call: TRBJ1-2
d_call: TRBD1

cdr3_nt: TGCGCCAGCAGCCGGACAGAATACAACACCGGGGAGCTGTTTTTT
cdr3_aa: CASSRTEYNTGELFF
clone_size: few
v_call: TRBV4-1
j_call: TRBJ2-2
d_call: -

cdr3_nt: TGTGCTTGCAGCCGAACGGAGGCCTACGAGCAGTACTTC
cdr3_aa: CACSRTEAYEQYF
clone_size: few
v_call: TRBV30
j_call: TRBJ2-7
d_call: -

cdr3_nt: TGTGCCAGCAGCATTATCGGAGGGAAGGCTTTCTTT
cdr3_aa: CASSIIGGKAFF
clone_size: -
v_call: TRBV9
j_call: TRBJ1-1
d_call: -

cdr3_nt: TGTGCCAGCAGTTCCGGGACTAACACCGGGGAGCTGTTTTTT
cdr3_aa: CASSSGTNTGELFF
clone_size: many
v_call: TRBV6-1
j_call: TRBJ2-2
d_call: -

cdr3_nt: TGCAGCGTTGAATACAGGGGCACCTACAATGAGCAGTTCTTC
cdr3_aa: CSVEYRGTYNEQFF
clone_size: few
v_call: TRBV29-1
j_call: TRBJ2-1
d_call: TRBD1

cdr3_nt: TGTGCCAGCAGTTTATCTTCGGGGCACCTCGCCTACGAGCAGTACTTC
cdr3_aa: CASSLSSGHLAYEQYF
clone_size: -
v_call: TRBV27
j_call: TRBJ2-7
d_call: -

cdr3_nt: TGTGCCTGGAGCTTGTATGGACTAGCGGGGGATGGAGAGCAGTACTTC
cdr3_aa: CAWSLYGLAGDGEQYF
clone_size: -
v_call: TRBV30
j_call: TRBJ2-7
d_call: TRBD2

cdr3_nt: TGTGCCAGCAGTGCCCGGGACAGCTCCGACGAGCAGTACTTC
cdr3_aa: CASSARDSSDEQYF
clone_size: -
v_call: TRBV27
j_call: TRBJ2-7
d_call: TRBD1

cdr3_nt: TGTGCCAGCAGACTCTCCGGGAGTACGCAGTATTTT
cdr3_aa: CASRLSGSTQYF
clone_size: -
v_call: TRBV7-9
j_call: TRBJ2-3
d_call: -

cdr3_nt: TGCAGCGTTTTCCTAACACCTAACTATGGCTACACCTTC
cdr3_aa: CSVFLTPNYGYTF
clone_size: -
v_call: TRBV29-1
j_call: TRBJ1-2
d_call: -

cdr3_nt: TGTGCCAGCAGCGTAGGCGCCCGGGACAAGGATGAGCAGTACTTC
cdr3_aa: CASSVGARDKDEQYF
clone_size: few
v_call: TRBV9
j_call: TRBJ2-7
d_call: -

cdr3_nt: TGTGCCAGCAGCTTGTTAGGGAATCAGCCCCAGCATTTT
cdr3_aa: CASSLLGNQPQHF
clone_size: -
v_call: TRBV5-4
j_call: TRBJ1-5
d_call: -

cdr3_nt: TGTGCCAGCAGCTTTCCCGGCGAAGAGACCCAGTACTTC
cdr3_aa: CASSFPGEETQYF
clone_size: -
v_call: TRBV5-6
j_call: TRBJ2-5
d_call: -

cdr3_nt: TGTGCCAGCAGTTACTCGGACGGTAGCTCCTACGAGCAGTACTTC
cdr3_aa: CASSYSDGSSYEQYF
clone_size: -
v_call: TRBV6-5
j_call: TRBJ2-7
d_call: -

cdr3_nt: TGTGCCTGGAGTGTTCAGGGATACACCGGGGAGCTGTTTTTT
cdr3_aa: CAWSVQGYTGELFF
clone_size: -
v_call: TRBV30
j_call: TRBJ2-2
d_call: -

cdr3_nt: TGTGCCAGCAGCTTCAGCCTTACCTACGAGCAGTACTTC
cdr3_aa: CASSFSLTYEQYF
clone_size: -
v_call: TRBV11-2
j_call: TRBJ2-7
d_call: -